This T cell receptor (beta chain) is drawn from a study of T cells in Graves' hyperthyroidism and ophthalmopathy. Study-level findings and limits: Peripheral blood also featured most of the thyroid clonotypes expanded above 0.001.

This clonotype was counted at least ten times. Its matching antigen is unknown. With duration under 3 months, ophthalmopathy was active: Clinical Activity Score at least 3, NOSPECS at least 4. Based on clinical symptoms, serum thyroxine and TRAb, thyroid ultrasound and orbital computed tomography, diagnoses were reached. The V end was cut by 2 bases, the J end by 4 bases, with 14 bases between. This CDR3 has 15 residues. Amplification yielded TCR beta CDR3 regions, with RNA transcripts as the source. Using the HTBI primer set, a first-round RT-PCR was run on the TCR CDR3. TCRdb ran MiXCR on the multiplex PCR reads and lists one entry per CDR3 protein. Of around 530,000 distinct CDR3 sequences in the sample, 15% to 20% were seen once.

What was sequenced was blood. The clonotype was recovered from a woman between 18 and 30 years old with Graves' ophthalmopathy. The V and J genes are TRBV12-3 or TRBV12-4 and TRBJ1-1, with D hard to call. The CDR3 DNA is TGTGCCAGCAGTTTATGGAGATCACGGGGCACTGAAGCTTTCTTT. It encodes CASSLWRSRGTEAFF.